A selection of T cell receptor beta chains follows, all from one sample in a study of blood T cell repertoires in COVID-19. Profiling relied on immunoSEQ multiplex PCR, and the TCRdb table lists in-frame clones only, not all of them. The data show some 200,000 clones, with around 81% seen just once and approximately 9% held by the top ten. The source material was PBMCs or T cells enriched from blood (not recorded which). The receptors here all came from a woman between 50 and 59 years old with acute COVID-19. Each CDR3 is given with its conserved first and last residue. D genes are given only for firm matches. Clone size is not always given. Where it is, it says once, few, many or a class for expanded clones.

clone_size j_call d_call v_call cdr3_aa cdr3_nt
. TRBJ1-5 . TRBV6-2/TRBV6-3 CASSPYDLPSNQPQHF TGTGCCAGCAGCCCCTACGATTTGCCGAGCAATCAGCCCCAGCATTTT
. TRBJ1-2 TRBD1 TRBV9 CASSGGQAIYGYTF TGTGCCAGCAGCGGTGGACAGGCGATCTATGGCTACACCTTC
few TRBJ2-1 TRBD2 TRBV28 CASSSGTSPNEQFF TGTGCCAGCAGTTCCGGGACTAGCCCGAATGAGCAGTTCTTC
. TRBJ2-7 TRBD2 TRBV10-3 CAMRAGAGEQYF TGTGCCATGAGAGCGGGAGCGGGCGAGCAGTACTTC
. TRBJ1-4 TRBD1 TRBV6-2/TRBV6-3 CASSTGQGPEKLFF TGTGCCAGCAGTACCGGACAGGGGCCTGAAAAACTGTTTTTT
. TRBJ2-3 TRBD2 TRBV28 CASRMRGSGGGDTQYF TGTGCCAGCAGAATGAGAGGGAGCGGGGGGGGAGATACGCAGTATTTT
few TRBJ1-5 TRBD1 TRBV7-8 CASRRDRASNQPQHF TGTGCCAGCAGGAGGGACAGGGCGAGCAATCAGCCCCAGCATTTT
. TRBJ1-2 TRBD1 TRBV5-1 CASSAMDRAGYGYTF TGCGCCAGCAGCGCCATGGACAGGGCTGGCTATGGCTACACCTTC
. TRBJ2-7 . TRBV14 CASSQGVRGIYEQYF TGTGCCAGCAGCCAAGGAGTACGAGGAATCTACGAGCAGTACTTC
. TRBJ1-2 TRBD1 TRBV28 CASSPNRGGNYGYTF TGTGCCAGCAGTCCAAACAGGGGAGGCAACTATGGCTACACCTTC
. TRBJ2-1 . TRBV14 CASSQGSSYNEQFF TGTGCCAGCAGCCAGGGGAGCTCCTACAATGAGCAGTTCTTC
once TRBJ1-1 . TRBV28 CASSSYRGAGVSTEAFF TGTGCCAGCAGTTCCTATCGAGGTGCCGGGGTGAGCACTGAAGCTTTCTTT
. TRBJ1-2 TRBD1 TRBV24-1 CATSDWDSSYGYTF TGTGCCACCAGTGACTGGGACAGCTCCTATGGCTACACCTTC
. TRBJ2-7 . TRBV5-8 CASSLRASSYEQYF TGTGCCAGCAGCTTGCGAGCCTCAAGCTACGAGCAGTACTTC
many TRBJ2-7 TRBD2 TRBV5-1 CASSEGLRTRMGEQYF TGCGCCAGCAGCGAAGGCCTACGGACTAGGATGGGCGAGCAGTACTTC
. TRBJ2-1 TRBD2 TRBV7-9 CASSLGVAGGSVSYNEQFF TGTGCCAGCAGCTTAGGGGTAGCGGGGGGCTCGGTCTCCTACAATGAGCAGTTCTTC
. TRBJ1-2 . TRBV28 CASSLPGTYGYTF TGTGCCAGCAGTTTACCGGGAACCTATGGCTACACCTTC
. TRBJ2-1 TRBD1 TRBV4-2 CASSQDPTGVANEQFF TGTGCCAGCAGCCAAGATCCTACAGGGGTTGCCAATGAGCAGTTCTTC
. TRBJ2-1 TRBD2 TRBV2 CASSVRTSLPYNEQFF TGTGCCAGCAGTGTAAGGACTAGTCTTCCGTACAATGAGCAGTTCTTC
. TRBJ1-5 TRBD1 TRBV18 CASSPDDRAEQPQHF TGTGCCAGCTCACCAGACGACAGGGCTGAGCAGCCCCAGCATTTT
. TRBJ1-1 TRBD1 TRBV5-4 CASSLGQGIIGTEAFF TGTGCCAGCAGCTTGGGACAGGGTATAATTGGCACTGAAGCTTTCTTT
. TRBJ2-7 TRBD2 TRBV4-1 CASSQEASGRYEQYF TGCGCCAGCAGCCAAGAGGCTAGCGGACGCTACGAGCAGTACTTC
. TRBJ1-5 . TRBV7-2 CASSPRFSLAGFQPQHF TGTGCCAGCAGCCCTCGGTTTTCGTTAGCAGGGTTTCAGCCCCAGCATTTT
. TRBJ1-5 . TRBV12-2 CASRLAQGKGLNQPQHF TGTGCAAGTCGCTTAGCGCAAGGTAAGGGACTCAATCAGCCCCAGCATTTT
. TRBJ1-2 TRBD1 TRBV2 CASSDTGTGYGYTF TGTGCCAGCAGTGACACCGGGACAGGGTATGGCTACACCTTC
once TRBJ2-2 . TRBV28 CATYRLPNTGELFF TGTGCCACCTACCGGTTACCGAACACCGGGGAGCTGTTTTTT
. TRBJ1-5 . TRBV15 CATSSGRGNQPQHF TGTGCCACCAGCTCGGGGAGGGGCAATCAGCCCCAGCATTTT
. TRBJ1-6 TRBD1 TRBV3-1/TRBV3-2 CASSHLTGGFSNSPLHF TGTGCCAGCAGCCATTTGACAGGGGGTTTTTCTAATTCACCCCTCCACTTT
. TRBJ2-2 . TRBV3-1/TRBV3-2 CASSQGLGSGTGELFF TGTGCCAGCAGCCAAGGCCTCGGGAGCGGCACCGGGGAGCTGTTTTTT
once TRBJ2-2 TRBD1 TRBV27 CASRRSDRGIGELFF TGTGCCAGCAGACGGTCAGACAGGGGGATCGGGGAGCTGTTTTTT
. TRBJ2-7 TRBD1 TRBV9 CASSVAGTEYEQYF TGTGCCAGCAGCGTAGCAGGGACAGAATACGAGCAGTACTTC
. TRBJ2-7 . TRBV7-8 CASSPRGSQYF TGTGCCAGCAGCCCACGAGGGTCGCAGTACTTC
. TRBJ2-7 TRBD1 TRBV7-2 CASSLGTGGAYEQYF TGTGCCAGCAGCTTAGGGACAGGGGGTGCCTACGAGCAGTACTTC
. TRBJ2-3 . TRBV29-1 CSVTQGTDTQYF TGCAGCGTCACCCAGGGGACAGATACGCAGTATTTT
. TRBJ2-7 TRBD1 TRBV5-5 CASSLVGQGVYEQYF TGTGCCAGCAGCTTGGTTGGACAGGGGGTCTACGAGCAGTACTTC
. TRBJ2-7 . TRBV5-1 CASSLAPGDDEQYF TGCGCCAGCAGCTTGGCCCCAGGGGACGACGAGCAGTACTTC
. TRBJ1-1 . TRBV6-5 CASGRAEAFF TGTGCCAGCGGGAGGGCTGAAGCTTTCTTT
. TRBJ2-3 TRBD2 TRBV11-3 CASSFRGGITDTQYF TGTGCCAGCAGCTTCCGGGGGGGCATTACAGATACGCAGTATTTT
. TRBJ1-1 . TRBV28 CASSTNTEAFF TGTGCCAGCAGCACAAATACTGAAGCTTTCTTT
once TRBJ1-2 TRBD1 TRBV28 CASSRPGGAGGYTF TGTGCCAGCAGTCGACCAGGGGGCGCGGGTGGCTACACCTTC
. TRBJ2-5 . TRBV30 CAWRAQSAQETQYF TGTGCCTGGAGGGCCCAGTCCGCCCAAGAGACCCAGTACTTC
. TRBJ1-3 . TRBV15 CATSRDPVNGNTIYF TGTGCCACCAGCAGAGATCCGGTCAATGGAAACACCATATATTTT
. TRBJ2-5 TRBD1 TRBV10-3 CAISEPDRGGETQYF TGTGCCATCAGTGAACCCGACAGGGGCGGGGAGACCCAGTACTTC
. TRBJ1-1 . TRBV4-3 CASSPGETWVTEAFF TGCGCCAGCAGCCCTGGGGAGACTTGGGTCACTGAAGCTTTCTTT
. TRBJ2-3 . TRBV27 CASSRDSHTDTQYF TGTGCCAGCAGTAGGGACTCCCACACAGATACGCAGTATTTT
. TRBJ2-1 . TRBV19 CASSRTSWHEQFF TGTGCCAGTAGTAGAACTAGCTGGCATGAGCAGTTCTTC
. TRBJ1-5 TRBD1 TRBV7-2 CASSPDRGALNQPQHF TGTGCCAGCAGCCCTGACAGGGGGGCCCTCAATCAGCCCCAGCATTTT
. TRBJ2-7 TRBD1 TRBV6-2/TRBV6-3 CASSYSGQAEQYF TGTGCCAGCAGTTACTCGGGACAGGCCGAGCAGTACTTC
. TRBJ2-5 TRBD2 TRBV28 CASSLYSGGIQETQYF TGTGCCAGCAGTTTATATAGCGGGGGAATACAAGAGACCCAGTACTTC
. TRBJ1-5 . TRBV27 CASSLSAQGNQPQHF TGTGCCAGCAGTTTATCAGCCCAGGGGAATCAGCCCCAGCATTTT
once TRBJ2-3 . TRBV5-4 CASKQGFSDTQYF TGTGCCAGCAAACAGGGATTTTCAGATACGCAGTATTTT
. TRBJ2-3 . TRBV20-1 CSASRREPDTQYF TGCAGTGCTAGTAGGCGGGAACCAGATACGCAGTATTTT